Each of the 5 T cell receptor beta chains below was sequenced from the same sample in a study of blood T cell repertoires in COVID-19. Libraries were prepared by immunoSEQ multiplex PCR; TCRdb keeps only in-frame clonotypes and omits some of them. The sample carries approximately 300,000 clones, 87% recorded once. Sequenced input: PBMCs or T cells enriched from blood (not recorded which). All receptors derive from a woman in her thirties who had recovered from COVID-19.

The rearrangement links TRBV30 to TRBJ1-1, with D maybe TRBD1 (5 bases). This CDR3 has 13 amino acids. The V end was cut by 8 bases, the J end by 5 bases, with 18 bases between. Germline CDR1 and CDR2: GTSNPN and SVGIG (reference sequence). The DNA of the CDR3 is TGTGCCGCCAACTCTGGGGGGGTTACTGAAGCTTTCTTT. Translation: CAANSGGVTEAFF.

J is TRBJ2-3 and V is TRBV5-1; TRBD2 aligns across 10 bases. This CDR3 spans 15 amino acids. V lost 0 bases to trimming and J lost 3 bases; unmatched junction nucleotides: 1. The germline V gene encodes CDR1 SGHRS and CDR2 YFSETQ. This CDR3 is CASSLELAGTDTQYF. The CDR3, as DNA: TGCGCCAGCAGCTTGGAACTAGCGGGGACAGATACGCAGTATTTT.

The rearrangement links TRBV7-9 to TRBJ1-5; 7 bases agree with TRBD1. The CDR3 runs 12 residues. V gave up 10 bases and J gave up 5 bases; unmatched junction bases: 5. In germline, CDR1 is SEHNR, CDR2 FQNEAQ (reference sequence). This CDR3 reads CATPDRYQPQHF. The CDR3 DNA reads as TGTGCCACCCCGGACAGGTATCAGCCCCAGCATTTT.

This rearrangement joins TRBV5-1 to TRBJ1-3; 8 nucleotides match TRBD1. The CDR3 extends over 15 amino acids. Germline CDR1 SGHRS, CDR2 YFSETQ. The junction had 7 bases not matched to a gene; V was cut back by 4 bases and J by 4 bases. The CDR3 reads CASSGSTGVGNTIYF. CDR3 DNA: TGCGCCAGCAGCGGATCGACAGGGGTCGGAAACACCATATATTTT.

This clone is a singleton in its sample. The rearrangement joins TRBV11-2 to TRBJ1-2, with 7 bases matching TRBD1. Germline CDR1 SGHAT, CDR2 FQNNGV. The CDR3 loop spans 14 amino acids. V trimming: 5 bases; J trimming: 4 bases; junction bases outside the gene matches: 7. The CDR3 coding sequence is TGTGCCAGCAGCACCACAGGGGATGGCTATGGCTACACCTTC. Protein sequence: CASSTTGDGYGYTF.